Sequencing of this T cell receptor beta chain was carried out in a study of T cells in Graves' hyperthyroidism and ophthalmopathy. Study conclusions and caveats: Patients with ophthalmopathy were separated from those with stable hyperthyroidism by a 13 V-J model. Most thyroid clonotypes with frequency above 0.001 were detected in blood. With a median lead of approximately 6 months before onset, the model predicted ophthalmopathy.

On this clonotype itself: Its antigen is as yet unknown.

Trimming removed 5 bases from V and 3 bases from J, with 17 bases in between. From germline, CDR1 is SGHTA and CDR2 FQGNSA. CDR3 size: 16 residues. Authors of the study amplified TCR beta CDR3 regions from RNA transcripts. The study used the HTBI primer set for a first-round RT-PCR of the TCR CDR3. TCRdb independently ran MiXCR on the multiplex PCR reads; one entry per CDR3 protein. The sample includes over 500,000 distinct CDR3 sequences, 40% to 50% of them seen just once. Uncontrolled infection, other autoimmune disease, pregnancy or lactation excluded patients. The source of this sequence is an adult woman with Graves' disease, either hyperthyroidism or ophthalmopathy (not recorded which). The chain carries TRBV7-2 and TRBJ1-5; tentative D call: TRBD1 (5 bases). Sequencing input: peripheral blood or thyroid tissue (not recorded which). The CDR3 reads CASSHRWGADNQPQHF. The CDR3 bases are TGTGCCAGCAGCCACCGGTGGGGCGCGGACAATCAGCCCCAGCATTTT.